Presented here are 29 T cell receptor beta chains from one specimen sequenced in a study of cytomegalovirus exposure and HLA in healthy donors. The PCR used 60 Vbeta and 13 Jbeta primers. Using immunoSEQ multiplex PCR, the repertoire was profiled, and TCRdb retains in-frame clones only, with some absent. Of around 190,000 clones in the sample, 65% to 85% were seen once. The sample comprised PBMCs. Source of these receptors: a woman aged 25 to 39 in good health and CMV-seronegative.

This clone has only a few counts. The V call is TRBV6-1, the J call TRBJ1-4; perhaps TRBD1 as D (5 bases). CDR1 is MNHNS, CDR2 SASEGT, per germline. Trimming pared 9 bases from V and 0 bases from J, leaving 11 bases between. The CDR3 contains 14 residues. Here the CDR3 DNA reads TGTGCCAGTGTTTGGGGCGCAACTAATGAAAAACTGTTTTTT. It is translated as CASVWGATNEKLFF.

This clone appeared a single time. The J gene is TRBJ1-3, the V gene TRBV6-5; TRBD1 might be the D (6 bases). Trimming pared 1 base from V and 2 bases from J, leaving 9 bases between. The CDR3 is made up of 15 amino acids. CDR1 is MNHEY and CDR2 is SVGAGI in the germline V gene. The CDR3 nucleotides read TGTGCCAGCAGTTACTTTCAGGGGCCTGGAAACACCATATATTTT. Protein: CASSYFQGPGNTIYF.

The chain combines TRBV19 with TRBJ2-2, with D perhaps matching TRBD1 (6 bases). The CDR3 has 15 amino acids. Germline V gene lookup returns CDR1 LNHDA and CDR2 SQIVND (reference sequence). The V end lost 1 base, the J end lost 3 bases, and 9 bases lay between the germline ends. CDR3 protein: CASSIGTVDTGELFF. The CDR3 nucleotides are TGTGCCAGTAGTATAGGGACAGTTGACACCGGGGAGCTGTTTTTT.

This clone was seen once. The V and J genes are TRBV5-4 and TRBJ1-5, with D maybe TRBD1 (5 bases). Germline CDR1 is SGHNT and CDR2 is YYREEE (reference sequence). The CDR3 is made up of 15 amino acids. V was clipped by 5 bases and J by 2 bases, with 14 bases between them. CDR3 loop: CASSVGGSGNQPQHF. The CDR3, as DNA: TGTGCCAGCAGTGTGGGGGGATCGGGCAATCAGCCCCAGCATTTT. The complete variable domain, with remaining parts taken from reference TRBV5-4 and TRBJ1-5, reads ETGVTQSPTHLIKTRGQQVTLRCSSQSGHNTVSWYQQALGQGPQFIFQYYREEENGRGNFPPRFSGLQFPNYSSELNVNALELDDSALYLCASSVGGSGNQPQHFGDGTRLSIL.

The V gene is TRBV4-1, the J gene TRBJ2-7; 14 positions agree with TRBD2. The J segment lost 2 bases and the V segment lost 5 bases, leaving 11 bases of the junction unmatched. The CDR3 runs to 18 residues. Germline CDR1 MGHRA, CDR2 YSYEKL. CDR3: CASSLWTSGGTSTYEQYF. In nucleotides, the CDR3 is TGCGCCAGCAGCTTATGGACTAGCGGGGGGACTAGTACCTACGAGCAGTACTTC.

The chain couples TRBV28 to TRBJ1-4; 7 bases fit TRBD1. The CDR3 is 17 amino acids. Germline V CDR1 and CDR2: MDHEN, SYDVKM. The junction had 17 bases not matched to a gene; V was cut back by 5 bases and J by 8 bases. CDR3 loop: CASSPSGLLRGREKLFF. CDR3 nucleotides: TGTGCCAGCAGTCCCTCGGGACTCCTAAGGGGGCGGGAAAAACTGTTTTTT.

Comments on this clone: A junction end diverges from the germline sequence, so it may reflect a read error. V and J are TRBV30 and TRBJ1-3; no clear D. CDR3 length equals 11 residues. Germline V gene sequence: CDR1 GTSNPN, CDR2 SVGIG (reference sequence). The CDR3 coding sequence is TGTGCCTGCTCCTCGGGGAACACCAAATATTTT. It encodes CACSSGNTKYF.

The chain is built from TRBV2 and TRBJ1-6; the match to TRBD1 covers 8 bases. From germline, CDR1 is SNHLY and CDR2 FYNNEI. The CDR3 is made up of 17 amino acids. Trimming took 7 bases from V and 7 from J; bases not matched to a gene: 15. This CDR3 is CASNEAVDRGTNSPLHF. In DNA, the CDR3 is TGTGCCAGCAACGAGGCAGTTGACAGGGGAACCAATTCACCCCTCCACTTT.

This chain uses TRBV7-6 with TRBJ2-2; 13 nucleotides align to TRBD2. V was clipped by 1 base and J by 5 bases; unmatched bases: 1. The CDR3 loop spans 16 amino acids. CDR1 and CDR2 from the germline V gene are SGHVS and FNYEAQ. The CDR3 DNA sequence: TGTGCCAGCAGCTTAGGACTAGCGGGAGGAACCGGGGAGCTGTTTTTT. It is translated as CASSLGLAGGTGELFF.

The CDR3 region is CASSVTSIPGSYEQYF. CDR3 DNA: TGTGCCAGCAGCGTCACTAGCATCCCCGGCTCCTACGAGCAGTACTTC. The rearrangement links TRBV4-2 to TRBJ2-7, with D possibly matching TRBD2 (6 bases). Germline CDR1 and CDR2: LGHNA and YNFKEQ. The CDR3 spans 16 residues. V shed 5 bases and J shed 0 bases, with 17 bases lying between them.

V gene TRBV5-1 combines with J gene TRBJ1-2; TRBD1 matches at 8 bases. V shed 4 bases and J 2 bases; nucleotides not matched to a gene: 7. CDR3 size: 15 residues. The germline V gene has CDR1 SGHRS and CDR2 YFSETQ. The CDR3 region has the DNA TGCGCCAGCAGCACCGACAGGGGACTGAACTATGGCTACACCTTC. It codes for CASSTDRGLNYGYTF.

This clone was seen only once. CDR3: CASSHVREMNTEAFF. The CDR3 DNA reads TGTGCCAGCAGCCACGTGAGGGAAATGAACACTGAAGCTTTCTTT. This rearrangement joins TRBV14 to TRBJ1-1, with D hard to call. The CDR3 loop spans 15 amino acids. Germline V gene lookup returns CDR1 SGHDN and CDR2 FVKESK. Deletions cut 3 bases from V and 0 bases from J, with 11 bases between.

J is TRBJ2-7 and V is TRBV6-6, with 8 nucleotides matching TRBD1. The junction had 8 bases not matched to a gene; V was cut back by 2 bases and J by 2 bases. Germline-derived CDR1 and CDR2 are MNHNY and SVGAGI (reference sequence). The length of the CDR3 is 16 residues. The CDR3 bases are TGTGCCAGCAGTTACCTCCGGACAGGGAGTGCCTACGAGCAGTACTTC. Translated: CASSYLRTGSAYEQYF.

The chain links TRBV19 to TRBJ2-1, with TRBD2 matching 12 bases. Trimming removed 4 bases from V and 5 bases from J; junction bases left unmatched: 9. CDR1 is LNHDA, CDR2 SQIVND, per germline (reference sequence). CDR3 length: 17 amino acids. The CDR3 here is CASSTYSSGRGDNEQFF. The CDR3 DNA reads TGTGCCAGTAGTACCTACTCTAGCGGGAGGGGCGACAATGAGCAGTTCTTC. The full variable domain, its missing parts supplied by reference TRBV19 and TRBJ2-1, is DGGITQSPKYLFRKEGQNVTLSCEQNLNHDAMYWYRQDPGQGLRLIYYSQIVNDFQKGDIAEGYSVSREKKESFPLTVTSAQKNPTAFYLCASSTYSSGRGDNEQFFGPGTRLTVL.

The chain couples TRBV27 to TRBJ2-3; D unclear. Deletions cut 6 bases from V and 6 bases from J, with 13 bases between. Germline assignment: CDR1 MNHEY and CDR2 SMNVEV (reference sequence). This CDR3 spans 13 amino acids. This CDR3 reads CASSQFVEDTQYF. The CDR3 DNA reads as TGTGCCAGCAGCCAATTTGTAGAGGATACGCAGTATTTT.

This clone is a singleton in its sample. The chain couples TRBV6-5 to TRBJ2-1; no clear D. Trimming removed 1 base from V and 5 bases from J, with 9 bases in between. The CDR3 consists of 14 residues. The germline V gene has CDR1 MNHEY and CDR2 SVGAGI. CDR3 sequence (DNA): TGTGCCAGCAGTTACTTTCGCGGCCACAATGAGCAGTTCTTC. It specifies CASSYFRGHNEQFF.

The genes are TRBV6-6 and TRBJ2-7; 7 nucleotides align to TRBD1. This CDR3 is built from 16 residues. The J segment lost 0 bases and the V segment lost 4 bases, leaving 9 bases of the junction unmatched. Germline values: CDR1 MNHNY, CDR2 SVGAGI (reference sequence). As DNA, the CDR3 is TGTGCCAGCAGTTGGGGCGAGGCAGGGGGCTCCTACGAGCAGTACTTC. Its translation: CASSWGEAGGSYEQYF.

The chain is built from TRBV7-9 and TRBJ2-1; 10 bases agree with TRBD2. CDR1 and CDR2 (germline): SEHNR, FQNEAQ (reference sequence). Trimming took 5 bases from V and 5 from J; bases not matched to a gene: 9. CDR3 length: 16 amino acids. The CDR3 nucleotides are TGTGCCAGCAGCCGCCCCAGCGGGAGGGTTGACAATGAGCAGTTCTTC. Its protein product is CASSRPSGRVDNEQFF.

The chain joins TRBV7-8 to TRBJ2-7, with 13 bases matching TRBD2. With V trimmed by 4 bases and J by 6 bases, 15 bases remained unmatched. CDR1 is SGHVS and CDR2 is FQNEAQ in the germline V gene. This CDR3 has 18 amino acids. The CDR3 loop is CASSSYGTSGVVVSEQYF. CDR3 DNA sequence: TGTGCCAGCAGCTCCTATGGGACTAGCGGGGTCGTTGTCTCCGAGCAGTACTTC.

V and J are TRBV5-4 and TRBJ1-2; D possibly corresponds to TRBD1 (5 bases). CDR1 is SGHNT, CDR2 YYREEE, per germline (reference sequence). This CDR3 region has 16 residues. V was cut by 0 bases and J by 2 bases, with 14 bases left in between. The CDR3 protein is CASSLGGGRGNYGYTF. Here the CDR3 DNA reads TGTGCCAGCAGCTTGGGGGGGGGACGGGGAAACTATGGCTACACCTTC.

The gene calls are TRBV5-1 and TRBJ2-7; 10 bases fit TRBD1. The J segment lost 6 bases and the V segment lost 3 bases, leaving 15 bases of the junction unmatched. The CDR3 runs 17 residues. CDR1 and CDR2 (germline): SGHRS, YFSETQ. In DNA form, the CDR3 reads TGCGCCAGCAGCTCTCCTCCCTCCGGGACAGGGGCGTTCGAGCAGTACTTC. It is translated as CASSSPPSGTGAFEQYF.

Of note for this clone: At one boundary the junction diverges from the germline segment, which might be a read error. CDR3: CASRRGRKDGHTF. The CDR3 coding sequence is TGCGCCAGCAGGAGAGGAAGGAAAGATGGCCACACCTTC. The gene calls are TRBV23-1 and TRBJ1-2; D gene unclear. TRBV23-1 is noted as an ORF with a role that remains uncertain. This CDR3 comprises 13 residues.

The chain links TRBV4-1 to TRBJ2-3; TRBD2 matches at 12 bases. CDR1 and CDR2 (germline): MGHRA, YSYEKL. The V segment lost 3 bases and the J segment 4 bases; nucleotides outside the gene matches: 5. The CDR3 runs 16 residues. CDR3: CASSHPLAGGPDTQYF. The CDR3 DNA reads TGCGCCAGCAGCCACCCGCTAGCGGGGGGGCCAGATACGCAGTATTTT.

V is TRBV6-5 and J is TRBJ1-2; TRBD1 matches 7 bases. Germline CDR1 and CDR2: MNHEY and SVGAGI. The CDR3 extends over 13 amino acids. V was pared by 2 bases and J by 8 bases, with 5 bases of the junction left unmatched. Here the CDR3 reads CASSYTTGVGYTF. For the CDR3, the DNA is TGTGCCAGCAGTTACACTACAGGGGTAGGCTACACCTTC.

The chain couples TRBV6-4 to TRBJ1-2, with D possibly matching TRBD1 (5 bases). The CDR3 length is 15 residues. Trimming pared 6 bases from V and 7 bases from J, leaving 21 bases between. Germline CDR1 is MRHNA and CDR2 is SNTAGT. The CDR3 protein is CASSPLRRGNSGYTF. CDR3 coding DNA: TGTGCCAGCAGCCCTCTTCGGAGGGGAAATTCTGGCTACACCTTC.

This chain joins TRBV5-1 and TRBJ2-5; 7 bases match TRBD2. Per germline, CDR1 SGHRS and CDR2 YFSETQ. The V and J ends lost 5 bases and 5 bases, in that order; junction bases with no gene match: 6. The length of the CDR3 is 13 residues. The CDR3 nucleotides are TGCGCCAGCAGTCCGCCGGGGGGTGAGACCCAGTACTTC. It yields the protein CASSPPGGETQYF.

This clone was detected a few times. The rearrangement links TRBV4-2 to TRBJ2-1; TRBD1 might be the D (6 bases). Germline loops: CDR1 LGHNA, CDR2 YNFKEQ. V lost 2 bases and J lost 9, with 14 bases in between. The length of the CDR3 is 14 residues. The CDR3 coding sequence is TGTGCCAGCAGCCAACTACAGGGTCTAGCTGAGCAGTTCTTC. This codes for CASSQLQGLAEQFF.

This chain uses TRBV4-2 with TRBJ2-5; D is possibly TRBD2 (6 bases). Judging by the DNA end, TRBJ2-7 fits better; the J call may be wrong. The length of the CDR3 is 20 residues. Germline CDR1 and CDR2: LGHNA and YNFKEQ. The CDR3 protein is CASSQEMFGGDGLPSYEQYF. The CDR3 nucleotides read TGTGCCAGCAGCCAAGAGATGTTCGGAGGAGACGGACTACCTTCCTACGAGCAGTACTTC.

CDR3 residues: CASSSYRLQETQYF. CDR3 nucleotide sequence: TGTGCCAGCAGCTCATACAGATTACAAGAGACCCAGTACTTC. The chain has TRBV7-2 and TRBJ2-5; D is unresolved. The germline V gene encodes CDR1 SGHTA and CDR2 FQGNSA. With 4 bases removed from V and 2 bases from J, the gap between germline ends came to 11 bases. CDR3 size: 14 residues.